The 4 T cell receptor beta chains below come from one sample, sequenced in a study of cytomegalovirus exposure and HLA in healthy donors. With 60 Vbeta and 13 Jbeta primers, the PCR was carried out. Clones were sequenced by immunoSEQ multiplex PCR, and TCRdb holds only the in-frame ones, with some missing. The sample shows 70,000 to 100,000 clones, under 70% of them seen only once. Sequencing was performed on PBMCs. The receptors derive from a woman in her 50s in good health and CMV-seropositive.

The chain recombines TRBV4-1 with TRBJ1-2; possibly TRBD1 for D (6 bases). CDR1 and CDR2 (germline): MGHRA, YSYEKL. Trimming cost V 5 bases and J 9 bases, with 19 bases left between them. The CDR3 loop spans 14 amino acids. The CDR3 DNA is TGCGCCAGCAGCTCCACCCGGGGGGCTTTAAGCTACACCTTC. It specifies CASSSTRGALSYTF.

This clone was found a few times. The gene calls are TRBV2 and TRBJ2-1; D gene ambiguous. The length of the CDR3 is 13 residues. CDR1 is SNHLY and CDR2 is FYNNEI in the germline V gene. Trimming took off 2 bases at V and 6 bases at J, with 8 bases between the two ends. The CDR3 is CASSESNSNEQFF. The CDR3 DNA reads TGTGCCAGCAGTGAATCGAACAGCAATGAGCAGTTCTTC.

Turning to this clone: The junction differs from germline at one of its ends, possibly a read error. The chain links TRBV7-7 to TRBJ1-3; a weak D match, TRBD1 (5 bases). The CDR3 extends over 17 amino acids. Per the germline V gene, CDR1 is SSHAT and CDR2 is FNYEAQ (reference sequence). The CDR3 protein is CASSLQPGLISGNTIYF. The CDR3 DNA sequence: TGTGCTAGCAGCCTTCAACCGGGACTCATCTCTGGAAACACCATATATTTT.

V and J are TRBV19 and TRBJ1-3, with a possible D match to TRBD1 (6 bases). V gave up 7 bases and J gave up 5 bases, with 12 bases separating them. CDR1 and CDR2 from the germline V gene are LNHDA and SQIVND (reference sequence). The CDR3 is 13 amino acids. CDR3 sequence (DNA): TGTGCCAGTACAGGACAGAATCGAAACACCATATATTTT. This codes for CASTGQNRNTIYF.